Here is one TCR beta chain with its context. The antigen remains undetermined. CDR1 and CDR2 (germline): SGHNT, YYREEE (reference sequence). The CDR3 length is 15 residues. Trimming removed 2 bases at V and 0 bases at J, with 11 bases between. Tregs were sorted as CD4+CD25+CD127-/low cells. Constant-region reverse primers amplified full-length variable regions, followed by semi-nested Nested Universal Primer A PCR. TCRdb independently ran MiXCR on the 5' RACE reads; one entry per CDR3 protein. The repertoire holds approximately 57,000 distinct CDR3 sequences, with around 20% as singletons. Study outcomes and limitations: Tumor Treg TCRs overlapped most with tumor naive CD4+ cells. The TCR gene usage of tumor memory CD4+ T cells clustered together with blood and lymph node memory CD4+ cells and with lymph node naive CD4+ cells.

V is TRBV5-4 and J is TRBJ2-5; TRBD1 might be the D (5 bases). The sequence derives from a female donor with breast cancer. The specimen was tumor-infiltrating Tregs sorted from the breast tumor. The CDR3 DNA reads TGTGCCAGCAGCTTAGGGGCCCAAAACCAAGAGACCCAGTACTTC. This gives the protein CASSLGAQNQETQYF.